The clone carrying this T cell receptor (beta chain) was recorded once. What it binds is unknown. Trimming removed 4 bases from V and 0 bases from J, with 15 bases in between. The length of the CDR3 is 16 residues. Germline CDR1 SGDLS, CDR2 YYNGEE. Primers used in a second PCR of roughly 7 to 12 cycles were a sample-barcoded 5' primer and a J-beta primer mix. Tagging of each cDNA molecule was performed by a template-switch adaptor with 12 random nucleotides. TCRdb passed the 5' RACE reads through MiXCR, listing each CDR3 protein once. The sample lists about a million distinct CDR3 sequences, roughly half occurring once. The source of the sample is a study of blood T cells in healthy people across ages. Findings of the study overall: Estimates based on one million T cells were treated as lower bounds. Significant beta diversity loss was already apparent by age approximately 38, declining roughly linearly.

Input material: blood. This clonotype was obtained from a woman in her sixties in good health. The chain carries TRBV9 and TRBJ2-3; D might be TRBD2 (5 bases). As DNA, the CDR3 is TGTGCCAGCAGCATAGCCGAGGGTTCTAGCACAGATACGCAGTATTTT. It codes for CASSIAEGSSTDTQYF.